This T cell receptor beta chain is drawn from a study of T cells in Graves' hyperthyroidism and ophthalmopathy. Blood from later-ophthalmopathy patients was taken at first hyperthyroidism diagnosis. What was amplified from RNA transcripts were TCR beta CDR3 regions. Researchers ran a first-round RT-PCR on the TCR CDR3 using the HTBI primer set. TCRdb passed the multiplex PCR reads through MiXCR, listing each CDR3 protein once. The sample lists roughly 580,000 distinct CDR3 sequences; about 14% were seen once. This CDR3 contains 12 residues. V lost 5 bases and J lost 8, with 11 bases in between. Per the germline V gene, CDR1 is SGHAT and CDR2 is FQNNGV.

V is TRBV11-2 and J is TRBJ2-3; D gene ambiguous. Sequenced: blood. The TCR comes from a woman aged 30 to 39 with Graves' hyperthyroidism that later progressed to Graves' ophthalmopathy. CDR3 DNA: TGTGCCAGCAGCGCATTATTTAGTACGCAGTATTTT. Amino acids: CASSALFSTQYF.